The sample holds a few counts of the clone carrying this T cell receptor beta chain. V was pared by 1 base and J by 1 base, with 15 bases between. From germline, CDR1 is SGHRS and CDR2 YFSETQ. The CDR3 covers 17 residues. TCRbeta library construction was performed incorporating unique molecular identifiers. MiXCR was run by TCRdb on the PCR reads, yielding one entry per CDR3 protein. The sample lists 450,000 to 550,000 distinct CDR3 sequences, approximately 10% seen once, with about 15% in the top ten. The entry originates in a study of T-cell reconstitution after alpha-beta-depleted transplantation in children.

The chain carries TRBV5-1 and TRBJ2-4; D uncertain. The clonotype comes from a female patient aged 2 to 10 who had a stem cell transplant for aplastic anemia, so the T cells may come from the graft donor. Sequencing used PBMCs, mostly from graft donor cells, obtained 180 days after TCRalphabeta/CD19-depleted stem cell transplant. CDR3 nucleotide sequence: TGCGCCAGCAGCTTGATGGGTGGCCCTGGGGCCAAAAACATTCAGTACTTC. It specifies CASSLMGGPGAKNIQYF.